This section outlines one T cell receptor beta chain sequence together with its context. Its antigen remains undetermined. No much larger clone exists at a distance of one base, and base qualities are not known. The data originate from a study of blood T cell repertoires in COVID-19 (dated by TCRdb to between 2020 and 2021). Regarding the research as a whole: Collaborator samples came from the United States, Italy and Spain and covered acute and convalescent phases of COVID-19. The material from the prospective study consisted of cDNA or gDNA derived from T cells, B-cell-depleted T cells, or PBMCs. The dataset comprised deeply sampled blood TCRbeta repertoires from subjects exposed to, actively infected with, or recovered from COVID-19. The repertoires were made available in a free public database intended to serve as a resource for research on the immune response to SARS-CoV-2. Samples were obtained from the ongoing ImmuneRACE study (first 160 participants) and from over 1,000 subjects provided by 6 global collaborators. The sample metadata nearly always contained a de-identified subject ID, COVID-19 status, age in years and sex. Where HLA class I and class II types were available, the types were taken from metadata supplied by the sample provider, not from assay-based typing.

The immunoSEQ Assay, a bias-controlled multiplex PCR, was used to amplify TCRbeta CDR3 regions from genomic DNA. From the authors' description of their analysis: The number of nucleated cells in each sample was estimated from the amplification of reference gene primers within the assay. Sequence reads were collapsed and filtered to measure the absolute abundance of every unique TCRbeta CDR3 rearrangement. For each sample, productive Simpson clonality was calculated as the square root of Simpson's diversity index across productive rearrangements. The table was pulled from immuneACCESS by TCRdb, which kept in-frame rearrangements only. Such tables lose some clones; where checked, under half of the loss comes from unresolved V genes, and the rest has no known cause. V and J calls and clone size are those listed in that table; D and trimming were worked out from the DNA. This sample has 120,000 to 150,000 clones in its table, and 80% to 90% of those were observed once. The ten largest clones capture around 38% of the sample.

Spanning cysteine to phenylalanine, the CDR3 consists of 13 amino acids. Just CDR3 DNA is preserved here, 39 bases in frame from base 1. V sheds 5 bases and J sheds 3 bases, leaving 10 bases between their ends. From the germline V gene, CDR1 is SGHNT and CDR2 is YENEEA. Here is what the overall study found, with its caveats: The quantity of clinical and demographic metadata differed by source and by participant and was supplied without curation.

A second Seattle source provided samples from volunteer blood donors who had recovered from COVID-19. Whole blood was collected in K2EDTA tubes by collaborating institutions according to the institutions' own protocols. For TCRbeta analysis, collaborators shipped samples in one of three forms: frozen whole blood, isolated PBMCs, or DNA extracted from either of those sample types. The sample comprised peripheral blood. The sequence links TRBV11-3 to TRBJ1-1, and the D gene may be TRBD1, 6 bases matching. This clonotype was sampled from a man aged 50 to 60 who had recovered from COVID-19. The CDR3 protein: CASSGGQHTEAFF. The DNA sequence is given as TGTGCCAGCAGCGGCGGACAGCACACTGAAGCTTTCTTT.